One sample yielded the 22 T cell receptor beta chains listed below, sequenced in a study of human T cells and chemical hapten exposure. Time point reported: patch test 2, 6 weeks after DPC sensitization. Treatment meaning: therapeutic diphenylcyclopropenone sensitization with weekly scalp DPC. TCRdb passed the RACE reads through MiXCR, listing each CDR3 protein once. The sample includes about 380,000 distinct CDR3 sequences, roughly 6% of them seen just once. Sample: whole blood, taken in connection with sensitization to the hapten diphenylcyclopropenone (DPC). The receptors were gathered from a woman under 30 with alopecia areata. Some clones in this sample may be carry-over from other donors' samples.

This clonotype was recorded a few times. The rearrangement uses TRBV27 and TRBJ2-5; 9 bases line up with TRBD1. V lost 2 bases and J lost 1; bases outside the gene matches: 5. Germline CDR1 MNHEY, CDR2 SMNVEV (reference sequence). The CDR3 is 16 amino acids. CDR3 sequence reads: CASSLLKGQGQETQYF. The CDR3 coding sequence is TGTGCCAGCAGTTTACTGAAGGGACAGGGCCAAGAGACCCAGTACTTC.

The chain has TRBV12-3 or TRBV12-4 and TRBJ2-1, with 11 bases fitting TRBD2. The J segment lost 7 bases and the V segment lost 3 bases, leaving 5 bases of the junction unmatched. The CDR3 totals 15 residues. The CDR3 bases are TGTGCCAGCAGTTTCGTGCTAGCGGGGGGAAATGAGCAGTTCTTC. It specifies CASSFVLAGGNEQFF.

This clonotype appeared many times. The DNA for the CDR3 is TGTGCCAGCAGCTTAGGTCACAGGGGGGGCACTGAAGCTTTCTTT. Translated: CASSLGHRGGTEAFF. The V and J genes are TRBV7-9 and TRBJ1-1, with 8 bases that match TRBD1. V shed 1 base, J shed 4 bases, and the junction held 5 bases outside the gene matches. CDR1 SEHNR and CDR2 FQNEAQ come from the germline V gene (reference sequence). The CDR3 has 15 residues. The full variable domain, with the rest looked up from reference TRBV7-9 and TRBJ1-1, is DTGVSQNPRHKITKRGQNVTFRCDPISEHNRLYWYRQTLGQGPEFLTYFQNEAQLEKSRLLSDRFSAERPKGSFSTLEIQRTEQGDSAMYLCASSLGHRGGTEAFFGQGTRLTVV.

This clonotype was detected ten times or more. This chain connects TRBV29-1 to TRBJ1-2; D is unclear. Trimming stripped 4 bases from V and 9 bases from J, with 18 bases between. Germline loops: CDR1 SQVTM, CDR2 ANQGSEA. There are 13 residues in the CDR3. This CDR3 reads CSVGDTYYGSYTF. Written as DNA, the CDR3 is TGCAGCGTTGGAGACACTTACTATGGTAGCTACACCTTC.

The sample holds many counts of this clonotype. V usage is TRBV21-1 and J usage is TRBJ2-7; the tabulated D call, TRBD1, remains unverified against the DNA. TRBV21-1 is recorded as a pseudogene. CDR3 length: 14 residues. In DNA form, the CDR3 reads TGTGCCAGGTTACAACAGGGTTACTCCTACGAGCAGTACTTC. Translation gives CARLQQGYSYEQYF.

This clonotype was counted only a few times. The chain combines TRBV12-3 or TRBV12-4 with TRBJ1-4; a weak D match, TRBD1 (6 bases). This CDR3 has 14 residues. V was cut by 6 bases and J by 10 bases, with 18 bases left in between. The CDR3 protein is CASSTGRGLVKLFF. The DNA of the CDR3 is TGTGCCAGCAGCACAGGGAGGGGGTTGGTAAAACTGTTTTTT.

V gene TRBV5-1 combines with J gene TRBJ2-3; 9 bases agree with TRBD1. The CDR3 length is 15 residues. V dropped 0 bases and J dropped 6; count of bases not matched to a gene: 5. CDR1 is SGHRS and CDR2 is YFSETQ in the germline V gene. CDR3: CASSLARTGADTQYF. The CDR3 DNA reads TGCGCCAGCAGCTTGGCAAGGACAGGGGCGGATACGCAGTATTTT.

In the case of this clonotype: A much larger clone lies one base from this, so it may be a read error. The rearrangement joins TRBV5-1 to TRBJ2-7; 10 nucleotides line up with TRBD1. Germline V CDR1 and CDR2: SGHRS, YFSETQ. V shed 4 bases and J 2 bases; nucleotides not matched to a gene: 3. The CDR3 covers 14 residues. The chain's CDR3 is CASSRGTGAYEQYF. For the CDR3, the DNA is TGCGCCAGCAGCAGAGGGACAGGGGCCTACGAGCAGTACTTC.

This clonotype has ten or more counts. The chain employs TRBV20-1 and TRBJ2-6; unclear D gene. CDR1 DFQATT and CDR2 SNEGSKA come from the germline V gene (reference sequence). Between the trimmed V and J ends, which lost 2 bases and 0 bases, there was a span of 5 bases. The CDR3 consists of 14 residues. The CDR3 reads CSARPVSGANVLTF. The CDR3, as DNA: TGCAGTGCTAGACCGGTCTCTGGGGCCAACGTCCTGACTTTC.

The J gene is TRBJ2-3, the V gene TRBV6-2 or TRBV6-3, with D possibly called TRBD1 or TRBD2 (7 bases each). The V gene's germline CDR1 is MNHEY and CDR2 SVGEGT. Between the trimmed V and J ends, which lost 11 bases and 0 bases, there was a span of 21 bases. CDR3 size: 16 residues. The CDR3 sequence is CAATVRGGTSTDTQYF. For the CDR3, the DNA is TGTGCCGCCACCGTCAGGGGGGGAACTAGCACAGATACGCAGTATTTT.

This clonotype was seen many times. This chain joins TRBV12-3 or TRBV12-4 and TRBJ2-7; 7 bases are a match to TRBD1. The CDR3 runs 12 residues. Unmatched junction bases numbered 2, after V lost 9 bases and J lost 0 bases. CDR3 bases: TGTGCCAGTGGGGACAGCTCCTACGAGCAGTACTTC. It encodes CASGDSSYEQYF.

This chain links TRBV6-2 or TRBV6-3 with TRBJ2-2; no clear D. The V end lost 2 bases, the J end lost 4 bases, and 11 bases lay between the germline ends. There are 15 residues in the CDR3. Per germline, CDR1 MNHEY and CDR2 SVGEGT. The DNA for the CDR3 is TGTGCCAGCAGTTACGCAGTTTCTGGCACCGGGGAGCTGTTTTTT. Its protein is CASSYAVSGTGELFF.

This chain joins TRBV28 and TRBJ2-1; D might be TRBD1 (6 bases). The ends were cut back, 3 bases at V and 12 bases at J, with 9 bases in the middle. CDR3 length: 11 residues. Germline-derived CDR1 and CDR2 are MDHEN and SYDVKM. CDR3 protein: CASSFRGLQFF. CDR3 bases: TGTGCCAGCAGTTTCAGGGGCCTGCAGTTCTTC.

Ten or more counts support this clonotype. The chain is built from TRBV20-1 and TRBJ1-5; no clear D. CDR3 length: 15 amino acids. Germline values: CDR1 DFQATT, CDR2 SNEGSKA (reference sequence). Trimming cost V 6 bases and J 1 base, with 16 bases left between them. DNA of the CDR3: TGCAGTGCCCTCCAGATGGGTATAAGCAATCAGCCCCAGCATTTT. It specifies CSALQMGISNQPQHF.

This clonotype has more than one count but fewer than ten. The DNA of the CDR3 is TGCGCCAGCAGCCGCAACCCTCTCTACGACGAGCAGTACTTC. Protein: CASSRNPLYDEQYF. The V gene is TRBV4-1, the J gene TRBJ2-7; no firm D call. The CDR3 runs 14 residues. The germline V gene has CDR1 MGHRA and CDR2 YSYEKL. Trimming shortened V by 4 bases and J by 5 bases, and 15 bases separated the two germline ends.

This clonotype was seen repeatedly, ten times or more. This chain joins TRBV20-1 and TRBJ1-1; D ambiguous. The CDR3 covers 16 residues. The germline CDR1 and CDR2 sequences are DFQATT and SNEGSKA (reference sequence). The V gene lost 0 bases and the J gene lost 0 bases, with 14 bases spanning the gap. Written as DNA, the CDR3 is TGCAGTGCTAGAGATGGGCAGTCCTTCATGAACACTGAAGCTTTCTTT. It encodes CSARDGQSFMNTEAFF.

This clonotype has more than one count but fewer than ten. The genes are TRBV20-1 and TRBJ1-6; TRBD1 matches at 8 bases. The CDR3 spans 17 residues. The germline V gene encodes CDR1 DFQATT and CDR2 SNEGSKA (reference sequence). J gave up 0 bases and V 3 bases, and 7 bases lay outside the gene matches. The CDR3 sequence is CSARYYRGSSYNSPLHF. CDR3 in DNA: TGCAGTGCTAGGTACTACAGGGGGAGCTCCTATAATTCACCCCTCCACTTT.

This chain uses TRBV18 with TRBJ2-2; D is possibly TRBD1 or TRBD2 (5 bases each). The CDR3 totals 15 residues. CDR1 and CDR2 from the germline V gene are KGHSH and LQKENI. The V end lost 4 bases, the J end lost 1 base, and 10 bases lay between the germline ends. CDR3 bases: TGTGCCAGCTCACGAGGAGGACAGAACACCGGGGAGCTGTTTTTT. Translation gives CASSRGGQNTGELFF.

The chain recombines TRBV6-6 with TRBJ2-4, with D possibly called TRBD1 or TRBD2 (6 bases each). Per the germline V gene, CDR1 is MNHNY and CDR2 is SVGAGI (reference sequence). V was trimmed by 0 bases and J by 1 base, leaving 10 bases between them. This CDR3 has 16 amino acids. CDR3 nucleotide sequence: TGTGCCAGCAGTTACTCAGGGGGGTCGGCCAAAAACATTCAGTACTTC. Its translation: CASSYSGGSAKNIQYF.

This clonotype was observed a handful of times. J is TRBJ2-2 and V is TRBV6-5; D may be TRBD1 (5 bases). Germline V gives CDR1 MNHEY, CDR2 SVGAGI. This CDR3 has 17 residues. V gave up 2 bases and J gave up 1 base, with 14 bases separating them. The CDR3 sequence is CASSYAMGQGNTGELFF. DNA of the CDR3: TGTGCCAGCAGTTACGCCATGGGGCAGGGGAACACCGGGGAGCTGTTTTTT.

In this sample, this clonotype turned up many times. J is TRBJ1-1 and V is TRBV5-1; the D is unclear. Trimming cost V 5 bases and J 5 bases, with 16 bases left between them. The CDR3 spans 14 residues. The germline gives CDR1 SGHRS, CDR2 YFSETQ. The CDR3 DNA follows: TGCGCCAGCAGATCATCAACATGGAGTACTGAAGCTTTCTTT. It encodes CASRSSTWSTEAFF.

There are many counts of this clonotype. This chain uses TRBV12-3 or TRBV12-4 with TRBJ1-5; no definite D call. The CDR3 covers 13 residues. Trimming took off 7 bases at V and 1 base at J, with 8 bases between the two ends. This chain's CDR3 is CASTKGSNQPQHF. In nucleotides, the CDR3 is TGTGCCAGCACGAAGGGAAGCAATCAGCCCCAGCATTTT.